The rows below give T cell receptor beta chains drawn from one sample of a study of T cells in localized non-small cell lung cancer. Data came from immunoSEQ multiplex PCR; TCRdb stores just in-frame clones and leaves some out. Among around 1,600 clones listed, around 29% were seen once. The sequenced sample was lung tumor tissue, obtained before any cancer treatment. These receptors were taken from a female donor over 55 with stage II lung adenocarcinoma. The CDR3 runs from the conserved cysteine through the conserved F or W. The order of the fields is V gene, clone size, D gene, J gene, CDR3 length, CDR3 DNA, CDR3 protein. D genes are given only for firm matches. Only part of the rows carry a size: once, few, many, or a class if the clone is expanded.

>TRBV27|.|TRBD2|TRBJ2-1|18
TGTGCCAGCACCCGCTTTGGACTAGCGGGAGCCCTTGACAATGAGCAGTTCTTC
CASTRFGLAGALDNEQFF
>TRBV9|.|TRBD2|TRBJ2-3|17
TGTGCCAGCAGTTCCGGACTAGCGGGATCGGGCACAGATACGCAGTATTTT
CASSSGLAGSGTDTQYF
>TRBV2|.|.|TRBJ1-2|15
TGTGCCAGCAGGGCCGGGACAAAACGTAGGAATGGCTACACCTTC
CASRAGTKRRNGYTF
>TRBV11-3|.|.|TRBJ1-1|14
TGTGCCAGCAGCTTAACGGGGGGCGACACTGAAGCTTTCTTT
CASSLTGGDTEAFF
>TRBV6-8|.|.|TRBJ1-5|13
TGTGCCATCAGCAGGGACGGGAATCAGCCCCAGCATTTT
CAISRDGNQPQHF
>TRBV11-3|medium-sized|.|TRBJ2-5|14
TGTGCCAGCAGCCCACCGTCCCTTAGGGAGACCCAGTACTTC
CASSPPSLRETQYF
>TRBV6-8|.|.|TRBJ1-2|13
TGTGCCAGCAGTGAGCAGGGACTAGGTGGCTACACCTTC
CASSEQGLGGYTF
>TRBV18|few|.|TRBJ2-1|12
TGTGCCAGCTCACCGGGAGGCAGAATGGGGTTCTTC
CASSPGGRMGFF
>TRBV7-2|.|TRBD1|TRBJ2-7|16
TGTGCCAGCAGCTATTATGCGGGACAGGGTCAAAACGAGCAGTACTTC
CASSYYAGQGQNEQYF
>TRBV6-8|large|.|TRBJ2-1|15
TGTGCCAGCAGTTACTCGTCCCTAGCCTACAATGAGCAGTTCTTC
CASSYSSLAYNEQFF
>TRBV18|few|.|TRBJ1-1|16
TGTGCCAGCTCACCACTCCGCGCAGCGATGAACACTGAAGCTTTCTTT
CASSPLRAAMNTEAFF
>TRBV19|few|.|TRBJ1-4|14
TGTGCCAGTAGTCCAACCGTTCAGGATGAAAAACTGTTTTTT
CASSPTVQDEKLFF
>TRBV9|.|.|TRBJ2-2|15
TGTGCCAGCAGCGGTGGGCTATTTTCTACCGGGGAGCTGTTTTTT
CASSGGLFSTGELFF
>TRBV11-3|.|.|TRBJ1-3|15
TGTGCCAGCAGCCCACAGGGCATTTCTGGAAACACCATATATTTT
CASSPQGISGNTIYF
>TRBV4-1|large|TRBD2|TRBJ2-7|14
TGCGCCAGCAGCCAGATCCATGCGGGGGACGAGCAGTACTTC
CASSQIHAGDEQYF
>TRBV11-3|few|.|TRBJ2-6|15
TGTGCCAGCAGCTCTGGGGGCGCTGGGGCCAACGTCCTGACTTTC
CASSSGGAGANVLTF
>TRBV9|medium-sized|.|TRBJ1-2|12
TGTGCCAGCAGCGTAGACAACTATGGCTACACCTTC
CASSVDNYGYTF
>TRBV29-1|few|TRBD1|TRBJ2-7|12
TGCAGCGTGTACAGGGGATCCTACGAGCAGTACTTC
CSVYRGSYEQYF
>TRBV6-8|once|.|TRBJ2-3|12
TGTGCCAGCAGCTCTGGCACAGATACGCAGTATTTT
CASSSGTDTQYF
>TRBV10-3|few|.|TRBJ1-2|14
TGTGCCATCAGTGTCGGAGGGATCGGCTATGGCTACACCTTC
CAISVGGIGYGYTF
>TRBV28|.|TRBD1|TRBJ2-7|16
TGTGCCAGCAGTTTACCTGGGACAGGATTCCCCTACGAGCAGTACTTC
CASSLPGTGFPYEQYF
>TRBV11-3|few|.|TRBJ1-4|15
TGTGCCAGCAGCCAGCCACAGGGCACTAATGAAAAACTGTTTTTT
CASSQPQGTNEKLFF
>TRBV5-1|large|TRBD2|TRBJ2-3|17
TGCGCCAGCAGCTTTTCTAGCGGGTCGAGCACCCCAGATACGCAGTATTTT
CASSFSSGSSTPDTQYF
>TRBV19|.|TRBD1|TRBJ1-2|18
TGTGCCAGTAGTAGGAACCCCCGTGGACAGGGGGCCGTCTATGGCTACACCTTC
CASSRNPRGQGAVYGYTF
>TRBV6-8|.|TRBD1|TRBJ2-3|16
TGTGCCAGCAGTTACGGCCCGACAGGGAACACAGATACGCAGTATTTT
CASSYGPTGNTDTQYF
>TRBV11-3|.|.|TRBJ1-1|14
TGTGCCAGCAGCGTACCCTCAGGGTTCGGAGAAGCTTTCTTT
CASSVPSGFGEAFF
>TRBV30|.|TRBD1|TRBJ1-4|14
TGTGCCTGGAGTGTCGCAGGGGGGTATGAAAAACTGTTTTTT
CAWSVAGGYEKLFF
>TRBV6-8|.|.|TRBJ2-7|13
TGTGCCAGCAGTTCCGACAGATTCTACGAGCAGTACTTC
CASSSDRFYEQYF
>TRBV11-3|medium-sized|TRBD2|TRBJ2-3|16
TGTGCCAGCAGCTTTTGGCTAGCGGGGGGCACAGATACGCAGTATTTT
CASSFWLAGGTDTQYF
>TRBV19|.|.|TRBJ1-2|13
TGTGCCAGTAGTCCAGACAGGTTTTATGGCTACACCTTC
CASSPDRFYGYTF
>TRBV29-1|few|.|TRBJ1-1|14
TGCAGCGTTGTAATTGGAGAGATACGGCGGAAAGGTTTCTTT
CSVVIGEIRRKGFF
>TRBV30|.|TRBD1|TRBJ1-5|13
TGTGCCTGGTCAGGGGCAGGGGGACAGCCCCAGCATTTT
CAWSGAGGQPQHF
>TRBV9|.|.|TRBJ1-1|12
TGTGCCAGCAGCCGACGAGCAGGGGTTGCTTTCTTT
CASSRRAGVAFF
>TRBV11-3|few|TRBD2|TRBJ2-3|14
TGTGCCAGCAGCCCAGGACTAGCGGGGGGGCGGGTGTATTTT
CASSPGLAGGRVYF
>TRBV11-3|.|TRBD2|TRBJ2-3|15
TGTGCCAGCAGCGGTAGTGAAGCGGGAGCAGATACGCAGTATTTT
CASSGSEAGADTQYF
>TRBV5-1|.|.|TRBJ2-3|18
TGCGCCAGCAGCTCCCTCTTAGGATCCGGGGGAAGCACAGATACGCAGTATTTT
CASSSLLGSGGSTDTQYF
>TRBV11-3|medium-sized|.|TRBJ2-7|16
TGTGCCAGCACCAGAAGGAGTGGGACGCCTCGGAACGAGCAGTACTTC
CASTRRSGTPRNEQYF
>TRBV19|.|.|TRBJ1-2|16
TGTGCCAGTAGTATTGTAGGGGCAGGAGGACGGTATGGCTACACCTTC
CASSIVGAGGRYGYTF
>TRBV12-5|.|.|TRBJ2-3|15
TGTGCTAGTGGTTTGGTAGAAAGGCCCACAGATACGCAGTATTTT
CASGLVERPTDTQYF
>TRBV11-3|few|TRBD1|TRBJ1-4|14
TGTGCCAGCAGCCGGGACAGCCGTCATGAAAAACTGTTTTTT
CASSRDSRHEKLFF
>TRBV6-8|few|.|TRBJ2-1|14
TGTGCCAGCAGTCCATTACTCCTTCGGAATGAGCAGTTCTTC
CASSPLLLRNEQFF
>TRBV29-1|.|.|TRBJ2-5|13
TGCAGCGCCCCGCCCAGCACCGGGGGGACCCAGTACTTC
CSAPPSTGGTQYF
>TRBV28|.|.|TRBJ1-1|14
TGTGCCAGCATGCCGACAGACTCGAACACTGAAGCTTTCTTT
CASMPTDSNTEAFF
>TRBV15|few|.|TRBJ1-4|16
TGTGCCACCAGCGGAGGCCGACGGGCAACTAATGAAAAACTGTTTTTT
CATSGGRRATNEKLFF
>TRBV28|.|.|TRBJ2-1|15
TGTGCCAGCAGTTTAGGACGGTTGAGGGTGAATGAGCAGTTCTTC
CASSLGRLRVNEQFF